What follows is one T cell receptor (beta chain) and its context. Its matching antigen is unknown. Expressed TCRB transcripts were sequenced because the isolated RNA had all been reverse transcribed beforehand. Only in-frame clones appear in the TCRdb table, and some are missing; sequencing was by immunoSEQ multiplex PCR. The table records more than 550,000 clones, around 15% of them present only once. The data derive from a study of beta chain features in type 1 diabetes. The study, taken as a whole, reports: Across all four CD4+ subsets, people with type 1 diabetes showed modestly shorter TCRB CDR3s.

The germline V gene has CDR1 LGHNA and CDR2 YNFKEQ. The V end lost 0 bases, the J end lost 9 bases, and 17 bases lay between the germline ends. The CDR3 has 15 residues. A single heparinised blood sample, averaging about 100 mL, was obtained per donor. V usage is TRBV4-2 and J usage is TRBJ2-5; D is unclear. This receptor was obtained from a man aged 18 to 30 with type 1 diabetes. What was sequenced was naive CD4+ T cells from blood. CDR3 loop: CASSQDLGSLRAQYF. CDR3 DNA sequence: TGTGCCAGCAGCCAAGATTTGGGCAGCCTCCGAGCCCAGTACTTC.